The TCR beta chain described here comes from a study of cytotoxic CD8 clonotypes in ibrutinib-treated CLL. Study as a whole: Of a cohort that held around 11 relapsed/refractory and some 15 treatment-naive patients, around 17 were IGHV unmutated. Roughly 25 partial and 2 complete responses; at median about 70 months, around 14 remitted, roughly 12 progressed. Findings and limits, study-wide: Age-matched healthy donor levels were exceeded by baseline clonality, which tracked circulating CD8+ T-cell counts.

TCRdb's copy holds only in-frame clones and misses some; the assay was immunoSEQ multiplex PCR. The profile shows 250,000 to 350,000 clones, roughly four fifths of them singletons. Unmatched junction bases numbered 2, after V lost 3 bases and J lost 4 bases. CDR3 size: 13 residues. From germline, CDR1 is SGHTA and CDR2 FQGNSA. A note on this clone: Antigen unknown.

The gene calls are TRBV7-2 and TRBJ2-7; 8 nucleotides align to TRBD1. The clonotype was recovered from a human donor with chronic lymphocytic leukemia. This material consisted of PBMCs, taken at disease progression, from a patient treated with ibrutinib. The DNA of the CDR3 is TGTGCCAGCAGCTTCAGGACAGGGTACGAGCAGTACTTC. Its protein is CASSFRTGYEQYF.